The 23 T cell receptor beta chains given below trace back to one sample, sequenced in a study of blood T cell repertoires in COVID-19. The repertoire was sequenced with immunoSEQ multiplex PCR; TCRdb's copy has only in-frame clones and lacks some. Here the sample spans approximately 200,000 clones, 87% being singletons. The sequenced sample consisted of PBMCs or T cells enriched from blood (not recorded which). These TCRs come from a man aged 25 to 40 who had recovered from COVID-19.

This clone occurred a few times. The rearrangement uses TRBV6-5 and TRBJ1-1; perhaps TRBD1 as D (5 bases). Looked up from germline, CDR1 is MNHEY and CDR2 is SVGAGI. Trimming left V 8 bases short and J 0 bases short, with 10 bases between. This CDR3 spans 13 amino acids. CDR3: CASRQYMNTEAFF. In DNA form, the CDR3 reads TGTGCCAGCCGACAGTACATGAACACTGAAGCTTTCTTT.

The CDR3 sequence is CASSLSGRSGSPLHF. The CDR3 nucleotides read TGTGCCAGCAGCTTGTCAGGCAGGTCTGGTTCACCCCTCCACTTT. The J gene is TRBJ1-6, the V gene TRBV7-9; D is unclear. CDR3 size: 15 residues. Germline V gives CDR1 SEHNR, CDR2 FQNEAQ (reference sequence). Deletions cut 3 bases from V and 9 bases from J, with 15 bases between.

The V call is TRBV5-4, the J call TRBJ2-3, with 8 positions matching TRBD1. The germline V gene has CDR1 SGHNT and CDR2 YYREEE (reference sequence). The CDR3 totals 15 residues. J lost 7 bases, V lost 3 bases, and 10 bases had no gene match. In nucleotides, the CDR3 is TGTGCCAGCAGCTCCGGGACAGGCCCTAAATATACGCAGTATTTT. Translating it yields CASSSGTGPKYTQYF.

The rearrangement links TRBV7-9 to TRBJ2-7, with D maybe TRBD1 (5 bases). The CDR3 is 15 residues long. Germline-derived CDR1 and CDR2 are SEHNR and FQNEAQ (reference sequence). V was trimmed by 5 bases and J by 4 bases, leaving 18 bases between them. CDR3: CASSPQPGKRYEQYF. The DNA of the CDR3 is TGTGCCAGCAGCCCCCAGCCAGGGAAGAGGTACGAGCAGTACTTC.

The chain has TRBV30 and TRBJ1-2; 12 nucleotides agree with TRBD1. V dropped 5 bases and J dropped 5; count of bases not matched to a gene: 15. This CDR3 has 17 amino acids. The germline CDR1 and CDR2 sequences are GTSNPN and SVGIG (reference sequence). This chain's CDR3 is CAWFRSQGQGARYGYTF. CDR3 coding DNA: TGTGCCTGGTTTCGCTCCCAGGGACAGGGGGCGAGGTATGGCTACACCTTC.

The rearrangement uses TRBV6-5 and TRBJ1-4; tentative D call: TRBD1 (6 bases). The germline CDR1 and CDR2 sequences are MNHEY and SVGAGI. With 5 bases removed from V and 0 bases from J, the gap between germline ends came to 10 bases. The CDR3 totals 15 residues. The CDR3 loop is CASSPSGATNEKLFF. CDR3 in DNA: TGTGCCAGCAGTCCATCAGGGGCAACTAATGAAAAACTGTTTTTT.

This chain uses TRBV27 with TRBJ2-1; 9 bases agree with TRBD1. The J segment lost 5 bases and the V segment lost 3 bases, leaving 5 bases of the junction unmatched. The CDR3 runs 15 residues. CDR1 is MNHEY and CDR2 is SMNVEV in the germline V gene (reference sequence). The CDR3 bases are TGTGCCAGCAGTTTCCGGGACAGGGTCAACAATGAGCAGTTCTTC. Its protein product is CASSFRDRVNNEQFF.

Only one count was recorded for this clone. V is TRBV7-9 and J is TRBJ1-6; a possible D gene is TRBD1 (6 bases). The CDR3 has 14 amino acids. Between the trimmed V and J ends, which lost 1 base and 5 bases, there was a span of 6 bases. Germline lookup yields CDR1 SEHNR and CDR2 FQNEAQ (reference sequence). This chain's CDR3 is CASSLGDNNSPLHF. In DNA form, the CDR3 reads TGTGCCAGCAGCTTAGGGGACAATAATTCACCCCTCCACTTT.

This chain uses TRBV19 with TRBJ1-3; D call uncertain. Trimming removed 6 bases at V and 0 bases at J, with 18 bases between. The germline CDR1 and CDR2 sequences are LNHDA and SQIVND (reference sequence). The CDR3 consists of 17 residues. CDR3 DNA: TGTGCCAGTAGACCCCCCGGGAGGCCCAGCTCTGGAAACACCATATATTTT. This gives the protein CASRPPGRPSSGNTIYF.

This clone has only one observation. The chain links TRBV5-4 to TRBJ2-1; possible D gene TRBD2, 6 bases. CDR1 is SGHNT and CDR2 is YYREEE in the germline V gene (reference sequence). The CDR3 extends over 17 amino acids. V was shortened by 4 bases and J by 3 bases, with 20 bases between the two germline ends. The CDR3 protein is CASSLPPSSGNYNEQFF. CDR3 nucleotide sequence: TGTGCCAGCAGCCTCCCCCCGAGTAGCGGAAACTACAATGAGCAGTTCTTC.

The chain joins TRBV27 to TRBJ2-7; 10 bases are a match to TRBD1. The length of the CDR3 is 13 residues. The J segment lost 6 bases and the V segment lost 5 bases, leaving 4 bases of the junction unmatched. CDR1 and CDR2 from the germline V gene are MNHEY and SMNVEV (reference sequence). For the CDR3, the DNA is TGTGCCAGCAGTCCAGGGACAGGGGTCGAGCAGTACTTC. It specifies CASSPGTGVEQYF.

The V gene is TRBV4-1, the J gene TRBJ1-2; TRBD1 matches 9 bases. V was pared by 6 bases and J by 8 bases, with 7 bases of the junction left unmatched. Germline CDR1 MGHRA, CDR2 YSYEKL. This CDR3 region has 13 residues. The CDR3 DNA reads TGCGCCAGCAGACCGACAGGGGGAAAAGGCTACACCTTC. Its protein is CASRPTGGKGYTF.

The rearrangement links TRBV19 to TRBJ1-2, with unresolved D. Germline V gene sequence: CDR1 LNHDA, CDR2 SQIVND (reference sequence). The CDR3 is made up of 15 amino acids. Trimming removed 7 bases from V and 3 bases from J, with 18 bases in between. In nucleotides, the CDR3 is TGTGCCAGTACCACCTTTAGAAGGCAGGACTATGGCTACACCTTC. The encoded protein is CASTTFRRQDYGYTF.

The chain has TRBV2 and TRBJ2-2, with 10 nucleotides matching TRBD2. The V gene end was trimmed by 8 bases and the J gene end by 8 bases; junction bases not matched to a gene: 5. The CDR3 consists of 13 residues. Germline V gene data show CDR1 as SNHLY and CDR2 as FYNNEI. The CDR3: CASGGTSVGELFF. The CDR3 DNA sequence: TGTGCCAGCGGCGGGACTAGCGTTGGGGAGCTGTTTTTT.

V gene TRBV2 combines with J gene TRBJ2-5; perhaps TRBD2 as D (6 bases). The germline V gene has CDR1 SNHLY and CDR2 FYNNEI. V lost 3 bases and J 6 bases, leaving 11 bases between the germline ends. The length of the CDR3 is 13 residues. DNA of the CDR3: TGTGCCAGCAGTGAGGTGGGAGGCCAGACCCAGTACTTC. Translation gives CASSEVGGQTQYF.

The rearrangement joins TRBV28 to TRBJ1-5, with D possibly matching TRBD1 (6 bases). This CDR3 comprises 13 residues. The germline V and J ends were trimmed by 8 bases and 2 bases, with 10 bases remaining between them. Germline V gene data show CDR1 as MDHEN and CDR2 as SYDVKM. The CDR3 here is CASYRDGNQPQHF. The CDR3 DNA follows: TGTGCCAGCTACAGGGATGGCAATCAGCCCCAGCATTTT.

This clone appeared a few times. This chain links TRBV21-1 with TRBJ2-7; the table calls TRBD1, which could not be checked here. TRBV21-1 is a recognized pseudogene. The length of the CDR3 is 15 residues. The CDR3 sequence: CASSRTPDRSYEQYF. In DNA form, the CDR3 reads TGTGCCAGCAGTCGTACCCCGGACAGGAGCTACGAGCAGTACTTC.

V and J are TRBV27 and TRBJ1-2; D gene uncertain. The length of the CDR3 is 16 residues. Germline loops: CDR1 MNHEY, CDR2 SMNVEV (reference sequence). V lost 5 bases to trimming and J lost 5 bases, with 21 bases between them. The CDR3 spells CASSPRVVRQRYGYTF. The CDR3 DNA sequence: TGTGCCAGCAGTCCCCGTGTCGTTCGGCAGCGGTATGGCTACACCTTC.

The CDR3 nucleotides read TGTGCCAGCAGCGTTGGGTTGCCTAAGACAGGTTACTATAATTCACCCCTCCACTTT. This sequence encodes CASSVGLPKTGYYNSPLHF. The rearrangement uses TRBV9 and TRBJ1-6, with a tentative D call TRBD1 (6 bases). V dropped 2 bases and J dropped 3 bases, with 21 bases sitting between them. CDR1 SGDLS and CDR2 YYNGEE come from the germline V gene. The CDR3 spans 19 residues.

The V gene is TRBV5-1, the J gene TRBJ2-1, with 7 bases fitting TRBD1. J gave up 6 bases and V 2 bases, and 11 bases lay outside the gene matches. Per the germline V gene, CDR1 is SGHRS and CDR2 is YFSETQ. This CDR3 is built from 16 residues. CDR3 bases: TGCGCCAGCAGCTTCGTGGCAGGGGGTCTAGGCAATGAGCAGTTCTTC. Protein sequence: CASSFVAGGLGNEQFF.

The V gene is TRBV7-2, the J gene TRBJ2-1; 8 bases map to TRBD2. The CDR3 sequence is 15 residues long. Germline lookup yields CDR1 SGHTA and CDR2 FQGNSA. The V segment lost 5 bases and the J segment 2 bases; nucleotides outside the gene matches: 5. The CDR3 region is CASSRTSLAYNEQFF. The CDR3 bases are TGTGCCAGCAGCAGGACTAGCCTTGCCTACAATGAGCAGTTCTTC.

The chain is built from TRBV6-5 and TRBJ1-1, with TRBD1 matching over 9 bases. Losses at the gene ends were 4 bases for V and 3 bases for J; bases not matched to a gene: 0. The CDR3 loop spans 13 amino acids. CDR1 and CDR2 from the germline V gene are MNHEY and SVGAGI. The CDR3 is CASSWTGDTEAFF. CDR3 coding DNA: TGTGCCAGCAGTTGGACAGGGGACACTGAAGCTTTCTTT.

Regarding this clone: The germline gene is not matched at one end of the junction; a read error may be the cause. The chain has TRBV12-3 or TRBV12-4 and TRBJ1-2; the D is unclear. This CDR3 spans 12 amino acids. The CDR3 here is CATSAQYYSYTF. The CDR3 bases are TGTGCCACCTCAGCGCAGTACTATAGCTACACCTTC.